Shown below are 11 T cell receptor beta chains from a single sample sequenced in a study of T cell clonotyping in hematopoietic cell transplantation. Profiled with immunoSEQ multiplex PCR; TCRdb holds only in-frame clones, not every one. This table has about 69,000 clones, around 94% appearing once. Sequenced: peripheral blood mononuclear cells. These receptors all come from a man aged 50-59 years in good health. Some clones in this sample may be carry-over from other donors' samples.

This chain links TRBV2 with TRBJ1-4; D not resolved. Trimming removed 3 bases from V and 10 bases from J, with 12 bases in between. The germline V gene has CDR1 SNHLY and CDR2 FYNNEI. The length of the CDR3 is 13 residues. The CDR3 is CASSDASWGKLFF. DNA for the CDR3: TGTGCCAGCAGTGATGCTTCCTGGGGAAAACTGTTTTTT.

The V call is TRBV4-3, the J call TRBJ1-5, with D maybe TRBD1 (5 bases). V was trimmed by 0 bases and J by 6 bases, leaving 15 bases between them. Germline values: CDR1 LGHNA, CDR2 YSLEER. This CDR3 has 16 amino acids. CDR3 amino acids: CASSQDLGRDGQPQHF. The CDR3 nucleotides read TGCGCCAGCAGCCAAGATTTAGGCAGGGACGGTCAGCCCCAGCATTTT.

The chain carries TRBV7-2 and TRBJ1-1; no clear D. The CDR3 sequence is 12 residues long. The ends were cut back, 5 bases at V and 7 bases at J, with 11 bases in the middle. Germline CDR1 SGHTA, CDR2 FQGNSA. The CDR3 nucleotides are TGTGCCAGCAGCCAGTACCAGTATGAAGCTTTCTTT. Amino acid sequence: CASSQYQYEAFF.

This clone appeared once. The chain links TRBV5-1 to TRBJ1-1; tentatively, D is TRBD1 (5 bases). The CDR3 contains 14 residues. Trimming took off 3 bases at V and 8 bases at J, with 17 bases between the two ends. Germline V gene data show CDR1 as SGHRS and CDR2 as YFSETQ. This CDR3 reads CASSSQTSTEEAFF. CDR3 nucleotides: TGCGCCAGCAGCTCTCAAACATCGACAGAAGAAGCTTTCTTT.

The sample holds one count of this clone. The chain couples TRBV28 to TRBJ1-2; D might be TRBD1 (6 bases). V lost 3 bases and J 4 bases, leaving 9 bases between the germline ends. Germline assignment: CDR1 MDHEN and CDR2 SYDVKM. The CDR3 is made up of 13 amino acids. As DNA, the CDR3 is TGTGCCAGCAGTTTTGACAGGCGCTATGGCTACACCTTC. It is translated as CASSFDRRYGYTF.

This chain connects TRBV7-9 to TRBJ2-2; 9 bases line up with TRBD1. The J segment lost 7 bases and the V segment lost 2 bases, leaving 8 bases of the junction unmatched. The CDR3 consists of 16 residues. Germline lookup yields CDR1 SEHNR and CDR2 FQNEAQ (reference sequence). The CDR3 region has the DNA TGTGCCAGCAGCTTATTACCGGGACAGGGAGTCGGGGAGCTGTTTTTT. It specifies CASSLLPGQGVGELFF.

The chain recombines TRBV28 with TRBJ1-2, with TRBD1 identical over 8 bases. V lost 5 bases, J lost 2 bases, and 4 bases stayed unmatched. Germline values: CDR1 MDHEN, CDR2 SYDVKM. This CDR3 is built from 14 residues. The CDR3 DNA follows: TGTGCCAGCAGTGTAGGGGACAGGAACTATGGCTACACCTTC. This sequence encodes CASSVGDRNYGYTF.

The chain links TRBV6-6 to TRBJ2-2; no clear D gene. Per the germline V gene, CDR1 is MNHNY and CDR2 is SVGAGI (reference sequence). V shed 5 bases and J shed 1 base, with 14 bases lying between them. This CDR3 is built from 16 residues. In DNA form, the CDR3 reads TGTGCCAGCAGTACCGCTCCCGAGTTGAACACCGGGGAGCTGTTTTTT. Translated, it gives CASSTAPELNTGELFF.

The chain joins TRBV11-2 to TRBJ2-7, with 8 bases lining up with TRBD2. V gave up 0 bases and J gave up 5 bases; unmatched junction bases: 15. The CDR3 totals 18 residues. Germline V gives CDR1 SGHAT, CDR2 FQNNGV. CDR3 loop: CASSLDPEASGWTNEQYF. The DNA for the CDR3 is TGTGCCAGCAGCTTAGATCCAGAGGCTAGCGGGTGGACCAACGAGCAGTACTTC.

The chain has TRBV10-3 and TRBJ1-1; 9 nucleotides line up with TRBD1. The CDR3 consists of 13 residues. Germline values: CDR1 ENHRY, CDR2 SYGVKD. After removal of 10 bases from V and 3 bases from J, the junction contained 6 bases not matched to a gene. CDR3 amino acids: CATRWDRDTEAFF. The CDR3 DNA is TGTGCCACTCGGTGGGACAGGGACACTGAAGCTTTCTTT.

This sequence joins TRBV11-3 and TRBJ2-2; D call uncertain. V gave up 3 bases and J gave up 7 bases, with 15 bases separating them. CDR1 is SGHNT, CDR2 YENEEA, per germline. This CDR3 is built from 15 residues. CDR3 sequence: CASSFSTPLGGELFF. As DNA, the CDR3 is TGTGCCAGCAGCTTTTCGACTCCCCTTGGCGGGGAGCTGTTTTTT.